These 10 T cell receptor beta chains were sequenced from one sample in a study of blood T cells in healthy people across ages. For the second PCR, which ran for roughly 6 to 11 cycles, a sample-barcoded 5' primer and a J-beta primer mix were used. A single record per CDR3 protein comes from TCRdb applying MiXCR to the 5' RACE reads. The sample consists of hundreds of thousands of distinct CDR3 sequences, 27% of them appearing once. These sequences were also reported in another study, on T cells of mothers and their children.

Sequences were obtained from blood. The receptors shown here come from a boy aged 2-9 years in good health.

The count of this clonotype is one. The rearrangement joins TRBV5-1 to TRBJ2-1; D not resolved. Germline V gene lookup returns CDR1 SGHRS and CDR2 YFSETQ. With 3 bases removed from V and 10 bases from J, the gap between germline ends came to 17 bases. The CDR3 length is 14 residues. The CDR3, as DNA: TGCGCCAGCAGCTCCTACTCCTTTGACACGGAGCAGTTCTTC. Translation: CASSSYSFDTEQFF.

This clonotype was counted a few times. The V and J genes are TRBV10-3 and TRBJ1-5, with 7 bases matching TRBD1. The length of the CDR3 is 13 residues. Germline CDR1 ENHRY, CDR2 SYGVKD. Germline trimming cut 6 bases from V and 4 bases from J; bases unmatched to any gene: 3. The CDR3 region has the DNA TGTGCCATCAGGGGACAGATTAATCAGCCCCAGCATTTT. It is translated as CAIRGQINQPQHF.

The genes are TRBV20-1 and TRBJ2-7; TRBD2 matches 7 bases. Trimming removed 5 bases from V and 3 bases from J; junction bases left unmatched: 7. The germline V gene encodes CDR1 DFQATT and CDR2 SNEGSKA (reference sequence). The CDR3 has 13 residues. CDR3 in DNA: TGCAGTGCTTTAAGCGGGGTGGGCTACGAGCAGTACTTC. Protein sequence: CSALSGVGYEQYF.

J is TRBJ1-1 and V is TRBV10-3, with D perhaps TRBD1 (5 bases). The germline V and J ends were trimmed by 8 bases and 7 bases, with 17 bases remaining between them. The CDR3 extends over 13 amino acids. Germline CDR1 and CDR2: ENHRY and SYGVKD. The CDR3 nucleotides are TGTGCCATCCAAGCCAGGGAGGTACATGAAGCTTTCTTT. Translation: CAIQAREVHEAFF.

The chain uses TRBV19 and TRBJ2-3; unclear D gene. V lost 6 bases, J lost 4 bases, and 14 bases lay in between. The CDR3 is made up of 14 amino acids. The germline gives CDR1 LNHDA, CDR2 SQIVND (reference sequence). The CDR3 sequence is CASRNTDYADTQYF. As DNA, the CDR3 is TGTGCCAGTAGAAACACGGATTATGCAGATACGCAGTATTTT.

This clonotype was detected a few times. V and J are TRBV7-9 and TRBJ2-3; D is possibly TRBD1 (5 bases). Trimming cost V 2 bases and J 0 bases, with 12 bases left between them. Germline V lookup: CDR1 SEHNR, CDR2 FQNEAQ (reference sequence). The CDR3 runs 16 residues. This chain's CDR3 is CASSLKQGPSTDTQYF. DNA of the CDR3: TGTGCCAGCAGCTTAAAGCAGGGCCCTAGCACAGATACGCAGTATTTT.

V is TRBV3-1 and J is TRBJ2-5, with D tentatively TRBD2 (6 bases). The CDR3 extends over 16 amino acids. V dropped 1 base and J dropped 5 bases, with 17 bases sitting between them. The germline CDR1 and CDR2 sequences are LGHDT and YNNKEL (reference sequence). The CDR3 loop reads CASSQATEGYGETQYF. CDR3 bases: TGTGCCAGCAGCCAAGCGACGGAGGGTTACGGTGAGACCCAGTACTTC.

The sample holds a few counts of this clonotype. The rearrangement links TRBV14 to TRBJ2-1, with D tentatively TRBD2 (6 bases). V shed 0 bases and J shed 7 bases, with 13 bases lying between them. Germline V gene data show CDR1 as SGHDN and CDR2 as FVKESK. The CDR3 has 15 residues. Written as DNA, the CDR3 is TGTGCCAGCAGCCAAGATGTCGGGAGTGGAAATGAGCAGTTCTTC. Its protein product is CASSQDVGSGNEQFF.

The V gene is TRBV5-5, the J gene TRBJ2-7; D may be TRBD1 (5 bases). The CDR3 is made up of 14 amino acids. V was shortened by 0 bases and J by 6 bases, with 13 bases between the two germline ends. CDR1 is SGHKS and CDR2 is YYEKEE in the germline V gene (reference sequence). Here the CDR3 DNA reads TGTGCCAGCAGCTTGGATCCCAGGGTGACCGAGCAGTACTTC. It is translated as CASSLDPRVTEQYF. Combining the CDR3 with reference TRBV5-5 and TRBJ2-7 gives the whole variable domain DAGVTQSPTHLIKTRGQQVTLRCSPISGHKSVSWYQQVLGQGPQFIFQYYEKEERGRGNFPDRFSARQFPNYSSELNVNALLLGDSALYLCASSLDPRVTEQYFGPGTRLTVT.

A few counts support this clonotype. The V and J genes are TRBV20-1 and TRBJ2-1; 7 bases match TRBD2. Trimming cost V 6 bases and J 6 bases; bases outside gene matches: 11. The CDR3 totals 14 residues. Germline CDR1 and CDR2: DFQATT and SNEGSKA (reference sequence). The CDR3 coding sequence is TGCAGTGCAGGGGTTAGCGGGCTTACCAATGAGCAGTTCTTC. It is translated as CSAGVSGLTNEQFF.